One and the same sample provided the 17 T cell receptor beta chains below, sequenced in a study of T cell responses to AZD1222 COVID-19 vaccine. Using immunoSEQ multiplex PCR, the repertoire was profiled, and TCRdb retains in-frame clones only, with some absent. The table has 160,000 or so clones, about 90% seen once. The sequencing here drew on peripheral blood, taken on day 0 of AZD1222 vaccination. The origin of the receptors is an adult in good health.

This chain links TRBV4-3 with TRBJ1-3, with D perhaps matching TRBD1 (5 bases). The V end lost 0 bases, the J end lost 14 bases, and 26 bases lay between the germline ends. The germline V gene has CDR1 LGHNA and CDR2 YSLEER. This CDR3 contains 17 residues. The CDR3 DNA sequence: TGCGCCAGCAGCCAAGAACGGAGGCAGGGTAAGATGGGACCCTTATATTTT. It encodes CASSQERRQGKMGPLYF.

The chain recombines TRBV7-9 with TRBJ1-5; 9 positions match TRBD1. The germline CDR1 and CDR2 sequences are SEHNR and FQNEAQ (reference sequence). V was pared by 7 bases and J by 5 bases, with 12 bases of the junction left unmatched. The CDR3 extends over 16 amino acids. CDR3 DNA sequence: TGTGCCAGCACCACAGCCTCGGGACAGGGATATCAGCCCCAGCATTTT. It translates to CASTTASGQGYQPQHF.

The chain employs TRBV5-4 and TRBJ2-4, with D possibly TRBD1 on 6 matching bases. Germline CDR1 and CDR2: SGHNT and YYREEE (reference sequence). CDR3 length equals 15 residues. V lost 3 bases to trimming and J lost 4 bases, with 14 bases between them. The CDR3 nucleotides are TGTGCCAGCAGCTCCAATCTAGGGGGAAAAAACATTCAGTACTTC. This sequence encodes CASSSNLGGKNIQYF.

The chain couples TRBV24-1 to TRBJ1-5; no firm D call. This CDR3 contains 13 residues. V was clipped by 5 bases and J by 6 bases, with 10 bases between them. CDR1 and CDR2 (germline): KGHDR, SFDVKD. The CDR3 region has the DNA TGTGCCACCAGTGGCAGAAGTACTCAGCCCCAGCATTTT. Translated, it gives CATSGRSTQPQHF.

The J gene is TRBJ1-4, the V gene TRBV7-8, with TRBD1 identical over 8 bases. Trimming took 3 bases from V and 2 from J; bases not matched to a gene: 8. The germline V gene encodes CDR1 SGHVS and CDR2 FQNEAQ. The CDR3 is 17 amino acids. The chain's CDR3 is CASSFGQGLATNEKLFF. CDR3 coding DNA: TGTGCCAGCAGCTTCGGACAGGGTTTAGCGACTAATGAAAAACTGTTTTTT.

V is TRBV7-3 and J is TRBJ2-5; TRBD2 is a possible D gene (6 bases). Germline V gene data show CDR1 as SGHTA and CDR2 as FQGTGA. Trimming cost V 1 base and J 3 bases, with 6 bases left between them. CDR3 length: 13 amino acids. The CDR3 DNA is TGTGCCAGCAGCTTAATAGCGGAAGAGACCCAGTACTTC. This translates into CASSLIAEETQYF.

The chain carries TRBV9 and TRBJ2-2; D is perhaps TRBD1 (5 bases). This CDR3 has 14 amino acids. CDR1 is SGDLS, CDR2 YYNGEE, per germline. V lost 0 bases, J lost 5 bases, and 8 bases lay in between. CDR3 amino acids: CASSVGTSTGELFF. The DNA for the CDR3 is TGTGCCAGCAGCGTAGGGACATCGACCGGGGAGCTGTTTTTT.

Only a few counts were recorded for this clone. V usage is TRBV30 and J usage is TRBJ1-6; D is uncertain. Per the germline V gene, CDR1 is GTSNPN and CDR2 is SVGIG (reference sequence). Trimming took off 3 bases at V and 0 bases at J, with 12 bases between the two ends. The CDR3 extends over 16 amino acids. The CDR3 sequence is CAWSARMSSYNSPLHF. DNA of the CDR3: TGTGCCTGGAGCGCGAGGATGAGCTCCTATAATTCACCCCTCCACTTT.

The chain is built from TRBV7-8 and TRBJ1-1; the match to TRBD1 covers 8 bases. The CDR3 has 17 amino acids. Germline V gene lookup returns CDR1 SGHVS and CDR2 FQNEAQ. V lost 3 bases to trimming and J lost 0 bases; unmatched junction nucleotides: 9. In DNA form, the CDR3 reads TGTGCCAGCAGCTTTAGCAGGGGGCACTCAATGAACACTGAAGCTTTCTTT. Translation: CASSFSRGHSMNTEAFF. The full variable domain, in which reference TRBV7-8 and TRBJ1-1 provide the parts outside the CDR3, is GAGVSQSPRYKVAKRGQDVALRCDPISGHVSLFWYQQALGQGPEFLTYFQNEAQLDKSGLPSDRFFAERPEGSVSTLKIQRTQQEDSAVYLCASSFSRGHSMNTEAFFGQGTRLTVV.

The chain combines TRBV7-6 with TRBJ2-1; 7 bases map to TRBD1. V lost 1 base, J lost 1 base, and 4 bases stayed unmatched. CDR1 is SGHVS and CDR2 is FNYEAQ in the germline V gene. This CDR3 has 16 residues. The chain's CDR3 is CASSLVNRGSYNEQFF. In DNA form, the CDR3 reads TGTGCCAGCAGCTTAGTTAACAGGGGTTCCTACAATGAGCAGTTCTTC.

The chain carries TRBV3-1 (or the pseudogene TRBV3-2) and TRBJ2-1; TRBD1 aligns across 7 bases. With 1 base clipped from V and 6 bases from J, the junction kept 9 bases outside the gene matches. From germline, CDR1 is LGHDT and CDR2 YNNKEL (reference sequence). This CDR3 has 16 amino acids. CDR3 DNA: TGTGCCAGCAGCCAAGTCCCAGGGGGTGGAGGCAATGAGCAGTTCTTC. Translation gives CASSQVPGGGGNEQFF.

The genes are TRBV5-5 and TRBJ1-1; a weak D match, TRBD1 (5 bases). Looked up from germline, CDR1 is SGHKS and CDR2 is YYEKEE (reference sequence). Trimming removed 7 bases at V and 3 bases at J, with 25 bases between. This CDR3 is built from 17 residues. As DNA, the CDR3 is TGTGCCAGCGTACCATCACCGGGGGTAAGCTCAGACACTGAAGCTTTCTTT. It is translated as CASVPSPGVSSDTEAFF.

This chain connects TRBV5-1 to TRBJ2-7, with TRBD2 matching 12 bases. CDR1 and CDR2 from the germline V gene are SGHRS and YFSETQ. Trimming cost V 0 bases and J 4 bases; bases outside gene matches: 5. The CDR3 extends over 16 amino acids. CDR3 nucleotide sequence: TGCGCCAGCAGCTTGGTACTAGCGGGGGGCGTTTACGAGCAGTACTTC. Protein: CASSLVLAGGVYEQYF.

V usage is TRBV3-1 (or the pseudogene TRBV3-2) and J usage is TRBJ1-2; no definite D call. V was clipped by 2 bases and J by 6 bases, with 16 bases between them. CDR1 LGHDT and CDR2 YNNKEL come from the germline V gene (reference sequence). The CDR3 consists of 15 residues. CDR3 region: CASSQYEGLADGYTF. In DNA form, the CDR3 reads TGTGCCAGCAGCCAATATGAGGGTTTGGCCGATGGCTACACCTTC.

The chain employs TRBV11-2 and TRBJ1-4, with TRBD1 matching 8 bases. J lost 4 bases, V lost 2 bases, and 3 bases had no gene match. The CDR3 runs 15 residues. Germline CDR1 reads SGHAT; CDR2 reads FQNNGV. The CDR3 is CASSLLTGGNEKLFF. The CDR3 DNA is TGTGCCAGCAGCTTACTTACAGGGGGTAATGAAAAACTGTTTTTT.

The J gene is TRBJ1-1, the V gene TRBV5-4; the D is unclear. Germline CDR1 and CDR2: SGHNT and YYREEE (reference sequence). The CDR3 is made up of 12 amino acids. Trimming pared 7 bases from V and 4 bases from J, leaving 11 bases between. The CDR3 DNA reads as TGTGCCAGCCATTCGTTGGGCACTGAAGCTTTCTTT. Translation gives CASHSLGTEAFF.

CDR3 sequence: CAWSVAFSGNTIYF. As DNA, the CDR3 is TGTGCCTGGAGTGTTGCATTCTCTGGAAACACCATATATTTT. This chain joins TRBV30 and TRBJ1-3, with D unclear. This CDR3 is 14 amino acids long. Germline CDR1 GTSNPN, CDR2 SVGIG (reference sequence). Deletions cut 0 bases from V and 0 bases from J, with 6 bases between.